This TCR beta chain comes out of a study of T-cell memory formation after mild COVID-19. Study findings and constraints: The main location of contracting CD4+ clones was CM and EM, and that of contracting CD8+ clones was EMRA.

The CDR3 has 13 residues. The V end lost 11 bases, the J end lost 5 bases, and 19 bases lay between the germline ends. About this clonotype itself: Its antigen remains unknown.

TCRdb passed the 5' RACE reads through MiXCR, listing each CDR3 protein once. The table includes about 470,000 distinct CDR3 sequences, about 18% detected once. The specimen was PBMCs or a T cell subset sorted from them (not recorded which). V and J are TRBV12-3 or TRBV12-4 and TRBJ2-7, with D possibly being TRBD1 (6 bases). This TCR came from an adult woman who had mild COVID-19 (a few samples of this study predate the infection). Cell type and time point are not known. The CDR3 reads CASTRDITDEQYF. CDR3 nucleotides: TGTGCCTCCACACGGGACATTACAGACGAGCAGTACTTC.